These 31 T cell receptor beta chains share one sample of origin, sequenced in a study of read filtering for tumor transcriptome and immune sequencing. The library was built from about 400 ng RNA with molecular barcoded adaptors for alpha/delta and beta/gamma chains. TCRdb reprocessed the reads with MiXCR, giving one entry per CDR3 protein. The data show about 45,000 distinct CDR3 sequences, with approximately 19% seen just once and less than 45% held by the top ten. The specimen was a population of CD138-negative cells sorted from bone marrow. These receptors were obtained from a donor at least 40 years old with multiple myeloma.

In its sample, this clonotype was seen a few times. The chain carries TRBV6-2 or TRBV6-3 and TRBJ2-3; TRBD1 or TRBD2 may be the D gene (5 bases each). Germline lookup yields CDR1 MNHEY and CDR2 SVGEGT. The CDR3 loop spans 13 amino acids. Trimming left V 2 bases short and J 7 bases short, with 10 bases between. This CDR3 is CASSYPGPNTQYF. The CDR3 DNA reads TGTGCCAGCAGTTACCCGGGGCCGAATACGCAGTATTTT.

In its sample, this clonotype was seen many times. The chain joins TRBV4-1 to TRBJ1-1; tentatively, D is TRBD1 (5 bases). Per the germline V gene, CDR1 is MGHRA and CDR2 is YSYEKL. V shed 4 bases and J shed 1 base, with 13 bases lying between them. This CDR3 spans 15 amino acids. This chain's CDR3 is CASSPATTENTEAFF. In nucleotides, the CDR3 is TGCGCCAGCAGCCCAGCAACGACAGAGAACACTGAAGCTTTCTTT.

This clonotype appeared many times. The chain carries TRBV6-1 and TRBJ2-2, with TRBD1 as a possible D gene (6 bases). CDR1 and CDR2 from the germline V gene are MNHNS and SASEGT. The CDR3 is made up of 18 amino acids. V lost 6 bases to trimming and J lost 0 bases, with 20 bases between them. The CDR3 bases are TGTGCCAGCAGAGAGCCCGGACAGAGACTATCGAACACCGGGGAGCTGTTTTTT. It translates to CASREPGQRLSNTGELFF.

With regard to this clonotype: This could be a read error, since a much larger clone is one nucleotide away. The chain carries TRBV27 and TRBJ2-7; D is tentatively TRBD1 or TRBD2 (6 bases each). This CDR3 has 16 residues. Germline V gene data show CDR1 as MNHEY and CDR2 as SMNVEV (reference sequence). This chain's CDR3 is CASSLSPGGASCEQYF. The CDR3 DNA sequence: TGTGCCAGCAGTTTATCACCCGGGGGCGCGTCCTGCGAGCAGTACTTC.

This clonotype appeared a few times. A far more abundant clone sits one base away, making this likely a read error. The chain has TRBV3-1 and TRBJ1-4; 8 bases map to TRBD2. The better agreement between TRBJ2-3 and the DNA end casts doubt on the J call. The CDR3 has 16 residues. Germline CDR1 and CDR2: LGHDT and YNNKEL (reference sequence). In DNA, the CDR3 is TGTGCCAGCAGCCTCAGGACTAGCTGGAGCACAGATACGCAGTATTTT. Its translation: CASSLRTSWSTDTQYF.

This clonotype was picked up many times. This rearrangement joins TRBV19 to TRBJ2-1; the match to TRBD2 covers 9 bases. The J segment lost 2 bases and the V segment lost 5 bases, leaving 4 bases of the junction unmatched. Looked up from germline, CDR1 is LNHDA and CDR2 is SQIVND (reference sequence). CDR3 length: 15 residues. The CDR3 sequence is CASSPSGIAYNEQFF. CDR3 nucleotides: TGTGCCAGTAGTCCTAGCGGGATAGCCTACAATGAGCAGTTCTTC.

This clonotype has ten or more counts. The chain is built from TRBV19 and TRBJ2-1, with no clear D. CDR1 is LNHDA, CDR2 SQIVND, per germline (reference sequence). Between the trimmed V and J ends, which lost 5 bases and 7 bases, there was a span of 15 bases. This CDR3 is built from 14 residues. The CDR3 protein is CASSFLEGSNEQFF. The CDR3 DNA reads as TGTGCCAGTAGTTTCCTAGAAGGATCAAATGAGCAGTTCTTC.

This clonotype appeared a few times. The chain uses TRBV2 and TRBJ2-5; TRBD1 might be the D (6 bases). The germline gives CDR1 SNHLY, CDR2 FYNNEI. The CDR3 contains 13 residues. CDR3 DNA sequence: TGTGCAAGCTGGTTACAGGGTCAAGAGACCCAGTACTTC. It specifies CASWLQGQETQYF.

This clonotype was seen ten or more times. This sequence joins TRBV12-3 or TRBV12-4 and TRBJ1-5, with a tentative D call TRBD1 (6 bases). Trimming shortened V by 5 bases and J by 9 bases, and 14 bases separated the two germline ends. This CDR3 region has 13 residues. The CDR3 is CASSAQGLGPQHF. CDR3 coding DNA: TGTGCCAGCAGTGCACAGGGTTTGGGGCCCCAGCATTTT.

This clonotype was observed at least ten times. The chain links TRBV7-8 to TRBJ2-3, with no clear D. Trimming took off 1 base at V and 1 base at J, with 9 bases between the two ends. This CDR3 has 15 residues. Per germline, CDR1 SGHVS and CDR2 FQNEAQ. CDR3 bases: TGTGCCAGCAGCTTAGTTGAGGCAGGCACAGATACGCAGTATTTT. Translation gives CASSLVEAGTDTQYF.

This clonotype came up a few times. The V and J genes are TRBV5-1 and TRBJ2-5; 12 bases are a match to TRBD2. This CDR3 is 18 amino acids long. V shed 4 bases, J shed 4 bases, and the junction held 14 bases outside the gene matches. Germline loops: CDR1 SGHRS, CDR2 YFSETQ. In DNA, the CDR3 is TGCGCCAGCAGCACAACAGAGAGACTAGCGGGAGCCGCAGAGACCCAGTACTTC. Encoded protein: CASSTTERLAGAAETQYF.

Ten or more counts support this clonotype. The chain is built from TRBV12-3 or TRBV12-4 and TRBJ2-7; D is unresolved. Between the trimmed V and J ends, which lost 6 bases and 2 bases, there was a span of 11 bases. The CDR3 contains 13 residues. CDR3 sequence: CASSVYSTYEQYF. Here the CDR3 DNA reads TGTGCCAGCAGCGTTTACAGCACCTACGAGCAGTACTTC.

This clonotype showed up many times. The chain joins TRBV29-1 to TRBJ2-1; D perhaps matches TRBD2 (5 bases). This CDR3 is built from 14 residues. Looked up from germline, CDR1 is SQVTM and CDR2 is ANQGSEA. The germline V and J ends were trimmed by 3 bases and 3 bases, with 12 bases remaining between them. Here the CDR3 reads CSVDPEAHYNEQFF. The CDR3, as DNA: TGCAGCGTTGATCCGGAGGCCCACTACAATGAGCAGTTCTTC.

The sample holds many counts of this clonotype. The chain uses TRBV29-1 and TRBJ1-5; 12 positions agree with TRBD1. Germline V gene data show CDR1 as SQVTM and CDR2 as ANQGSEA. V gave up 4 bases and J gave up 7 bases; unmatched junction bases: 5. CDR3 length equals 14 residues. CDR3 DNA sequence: TGCAGCGTTGGCGGGACAGGGGGCCAACAGCCCCAGCATTTT. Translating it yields CSVGGTGGQQPQHF.

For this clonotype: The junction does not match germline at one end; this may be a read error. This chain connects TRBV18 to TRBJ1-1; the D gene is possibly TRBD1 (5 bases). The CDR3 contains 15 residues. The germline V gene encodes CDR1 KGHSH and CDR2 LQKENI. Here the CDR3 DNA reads TGTGCCGGCTCATCAGTTCAGGACATGAACACCGAAGCTTTCTTT. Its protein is CAGSSVQDMNTEAFF.

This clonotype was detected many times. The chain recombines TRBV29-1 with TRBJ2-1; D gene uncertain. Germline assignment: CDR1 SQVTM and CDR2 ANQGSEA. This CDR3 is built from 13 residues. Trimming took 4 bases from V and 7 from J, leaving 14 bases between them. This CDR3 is CSVVLGGLNEQFF. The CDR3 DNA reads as TGCAGCGTTGTGTTGGGCGGCCTGAATGAGCAGTTCTTC.

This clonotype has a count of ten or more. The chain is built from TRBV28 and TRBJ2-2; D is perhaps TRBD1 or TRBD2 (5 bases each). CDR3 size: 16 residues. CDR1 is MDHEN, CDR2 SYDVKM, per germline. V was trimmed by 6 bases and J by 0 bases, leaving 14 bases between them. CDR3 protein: CASSLLPGPNTGELFF. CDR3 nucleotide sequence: TGTGCCAGCAGCTTACTCCCGGGGCCGAACACCGGGGAGCTGTTTTTT.

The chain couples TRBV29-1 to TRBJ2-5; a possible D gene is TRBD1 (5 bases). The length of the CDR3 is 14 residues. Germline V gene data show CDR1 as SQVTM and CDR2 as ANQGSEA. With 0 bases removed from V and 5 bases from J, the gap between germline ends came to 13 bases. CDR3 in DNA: TGCAGCGTTGAAGAAGGGGCTAAGTATGAGACCCAGTACTTC. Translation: CSVEEGAKYETQYF.

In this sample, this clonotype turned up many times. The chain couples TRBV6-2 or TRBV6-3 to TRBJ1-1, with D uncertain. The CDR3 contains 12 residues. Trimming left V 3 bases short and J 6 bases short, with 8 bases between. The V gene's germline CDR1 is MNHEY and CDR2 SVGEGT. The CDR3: CASSYVGSEAFF. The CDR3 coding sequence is TGTGCCAGCAGTTATGTTGGTTCTGAAGCTTTCTTT.

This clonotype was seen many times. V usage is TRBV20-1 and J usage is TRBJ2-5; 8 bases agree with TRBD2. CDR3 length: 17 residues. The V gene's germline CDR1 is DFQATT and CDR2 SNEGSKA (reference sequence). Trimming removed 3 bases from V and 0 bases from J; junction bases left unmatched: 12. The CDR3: CSARGARLAGYQETQYF. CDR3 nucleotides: TGCAGTGCTAGGGGGGCTAGGCTAGCGGGCTACCAAGAGACCCAGTACTTC.

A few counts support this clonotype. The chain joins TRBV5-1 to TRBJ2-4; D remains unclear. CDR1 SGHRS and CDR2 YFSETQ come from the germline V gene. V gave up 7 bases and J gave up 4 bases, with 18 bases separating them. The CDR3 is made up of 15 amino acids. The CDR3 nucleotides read TGCGCCAGCCAACCGAACGCCGACGGAAAAAACATTCAGTACTTC. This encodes CASQPNADGKNIQYF.

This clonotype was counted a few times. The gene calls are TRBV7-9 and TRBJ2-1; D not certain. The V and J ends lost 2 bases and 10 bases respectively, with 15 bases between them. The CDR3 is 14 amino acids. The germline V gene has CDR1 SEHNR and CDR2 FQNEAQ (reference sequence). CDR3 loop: CASSLPPIVQEQFF. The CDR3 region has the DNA TGTGCCAGCAGCTTACCCCCGATAGTGCAGGAGCAGTTCTTC.

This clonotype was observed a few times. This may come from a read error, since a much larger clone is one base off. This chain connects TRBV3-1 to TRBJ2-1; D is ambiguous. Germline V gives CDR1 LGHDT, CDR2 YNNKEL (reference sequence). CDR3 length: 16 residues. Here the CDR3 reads CASSQLSASSYNEQLF. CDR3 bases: TGTGCCAGCAGCCAATTGTCGGCGAGCTCCTACAATGAGCAGCTCTTC.

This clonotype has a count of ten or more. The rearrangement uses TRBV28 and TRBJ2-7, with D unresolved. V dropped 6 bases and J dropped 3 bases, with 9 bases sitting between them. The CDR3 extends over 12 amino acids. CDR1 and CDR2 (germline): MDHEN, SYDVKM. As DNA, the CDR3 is TGTGCCAGCAGCTTGATTGGCTACGAGCAGTACTTC. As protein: CASSLIGYEQYF. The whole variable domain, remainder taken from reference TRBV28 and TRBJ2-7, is DVKVTQSSRYLVKRTGEKVFLECVQDMDHENMFWYRQDPGLGLRLIYFSYDVKMKEKGDIPEGYSVSREKKERFSLILESASTNQTSMYLCASSLIGYEQYFGPGTRLTVT.

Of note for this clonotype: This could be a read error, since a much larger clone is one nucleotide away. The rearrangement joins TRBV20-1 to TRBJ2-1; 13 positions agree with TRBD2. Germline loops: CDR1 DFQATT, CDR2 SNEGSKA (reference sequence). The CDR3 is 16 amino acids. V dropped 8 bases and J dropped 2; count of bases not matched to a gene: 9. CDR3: CSSNGGTSGTYNEQFF. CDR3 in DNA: TGCAGTTCAAACGGTGGGACTAGCGGGACCTACAATGAGCAGTTCTTC.

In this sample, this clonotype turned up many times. This CDR3 reads CSVGPAGGPHNEQFF. Written as DNA, the CDR3 is TGCAGCGTCGGACCAGCGGGAGGGCCCCACAATGAGCAGTTCTTC. The chain employs TRBV29-1 and TRBJ2-1; TRBD2 agrees at 10 bases. Germline CDR1 is SQVTM and CDR2 is ANQGSEA. CDR3 length equals 15 residues. V shed 6 bases, J shed 5 bases, and the junction held 10 bases outside the gene matches.

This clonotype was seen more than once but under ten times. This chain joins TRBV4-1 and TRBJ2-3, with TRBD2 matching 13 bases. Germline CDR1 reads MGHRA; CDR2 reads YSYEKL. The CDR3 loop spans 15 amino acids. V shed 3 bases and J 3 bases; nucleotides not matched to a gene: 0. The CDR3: CASSQTSGRTDTQYF. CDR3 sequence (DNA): TGCGCCAGCAGCCAGACTAGCGGGAGGACAGATACGCAGTATTTT.

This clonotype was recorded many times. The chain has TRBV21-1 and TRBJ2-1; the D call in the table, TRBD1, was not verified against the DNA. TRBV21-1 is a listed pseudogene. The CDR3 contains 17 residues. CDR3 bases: TGTGCCAGCATTGATTGGGCCGGGAGTAACATGTACAATGAGCAGTTCTTC. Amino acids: CASIDWAGSNMYNEQFF.

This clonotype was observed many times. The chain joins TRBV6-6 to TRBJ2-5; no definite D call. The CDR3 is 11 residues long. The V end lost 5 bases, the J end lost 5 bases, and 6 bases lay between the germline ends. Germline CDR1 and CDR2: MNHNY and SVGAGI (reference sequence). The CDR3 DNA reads TGTGCCAGCAGTGTCCGGGAGACCCAGTACTTC. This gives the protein CASSVRETQYF.

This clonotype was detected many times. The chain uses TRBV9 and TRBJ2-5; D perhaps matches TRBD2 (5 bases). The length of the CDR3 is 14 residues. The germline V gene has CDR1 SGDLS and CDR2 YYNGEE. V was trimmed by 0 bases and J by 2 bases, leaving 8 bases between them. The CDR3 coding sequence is TGTGCCAGCAGCGTAGGCAGCGGTCAAGAGACCCAGTACTTC. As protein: CASSVGSGQETQYF.

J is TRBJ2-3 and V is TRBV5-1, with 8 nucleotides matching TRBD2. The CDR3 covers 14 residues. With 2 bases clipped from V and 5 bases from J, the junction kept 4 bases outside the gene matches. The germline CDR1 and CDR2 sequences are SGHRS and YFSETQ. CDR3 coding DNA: TGCGCCAGCAGCTTTAGCGGGAAAGGAGATACGCAGTATTTT. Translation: CASSFSGKGDTQYF.